This T cell receptor beta chain came from a study of blood T cell repertoires in COVID-19. Study-level background: PBMCs, B-cell-depleted T cells, or T cells provided the cDNA or gDNA that made up the material.

Only in-frame clones appear in the TCRdb table, and some are missing; sequencing was by immunoSEQ multiplex PCR. Altogether a few hundred thousand clones are present, 85% to 90% being singletons, with the ten largest covering 1.2%. Germline trimming cut 8 bases from V and 7 bases from J; bases unmatched to any gene: 7. The CDR3 runs to 13 residues. This sequence joins TRBV12-3 or TRBV12-4 and TRBJ1-5, with 8 bases that match TRBD1. This clonotype originated in a man between 25 and 39 years old who had recovered from COVID-19. The sequenced sample was PBMCs or T cells enriched from blood (not recorded which). The CDR3 DNA follows: TGTGCCAGCGCCCAGGGGGCATTCCAGCCCCAGCATTTT. Its translation is CASAQGAFQPQHF.